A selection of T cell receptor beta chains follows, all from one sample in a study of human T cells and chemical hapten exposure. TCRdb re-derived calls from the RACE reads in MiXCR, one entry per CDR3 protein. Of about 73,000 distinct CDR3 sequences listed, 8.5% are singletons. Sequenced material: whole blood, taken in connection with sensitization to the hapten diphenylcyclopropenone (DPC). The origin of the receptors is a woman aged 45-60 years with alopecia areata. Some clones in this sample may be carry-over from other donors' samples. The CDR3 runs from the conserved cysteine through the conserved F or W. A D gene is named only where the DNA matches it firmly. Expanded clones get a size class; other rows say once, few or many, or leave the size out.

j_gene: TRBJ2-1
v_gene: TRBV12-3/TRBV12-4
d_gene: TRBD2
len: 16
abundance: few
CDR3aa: CASSRTRGGGPKEQFF
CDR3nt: TGTGCCAGCAGTCGCACACGGGGCGGGGGGCCGAAGGAGCAGTTCTTC

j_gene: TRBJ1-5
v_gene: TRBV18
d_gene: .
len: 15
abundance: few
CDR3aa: CASPRAWGLEQPQHF
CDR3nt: TGTGCCAGCCCGAGGGCGTGGGGGCTTGAGCAGCCCCAGCATTTT

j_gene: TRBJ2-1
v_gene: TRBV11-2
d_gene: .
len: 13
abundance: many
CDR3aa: CASRTPPHNEQFF
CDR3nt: TGTGCCAGCCGTACCCCGCCCCACAATGAGCAGTTCTTC

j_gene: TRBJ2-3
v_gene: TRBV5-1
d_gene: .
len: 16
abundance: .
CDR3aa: CASSLTRLSSTDTQYF
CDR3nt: TGCGCCAGCAGCTTGACTAGACTTTCTAGCACAGATACGCAGTATTTT

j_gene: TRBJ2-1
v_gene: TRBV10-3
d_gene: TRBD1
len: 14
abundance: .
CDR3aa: CAIRGQTSYNEQFF
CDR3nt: TGTGCCATCAGGGGACAGACCTCCTACAATGAGCAGTTCTTC

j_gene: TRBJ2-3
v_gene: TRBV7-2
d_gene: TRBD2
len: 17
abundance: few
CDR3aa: CASSLEGGGAAADTQYF
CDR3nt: TGTGCCAGCAGCTTAGAAGGCGGGGGGGCGGCGGCAGATACGCAGTATTTT

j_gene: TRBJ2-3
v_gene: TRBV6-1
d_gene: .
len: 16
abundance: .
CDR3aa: CASSEAGGASTDTQYF
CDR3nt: TGTGCCAGCAGTGAAGCGGGGGGTGCTAGCACAGATACGCAGTATTTT

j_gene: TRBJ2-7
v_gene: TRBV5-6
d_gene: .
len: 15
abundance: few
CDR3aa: CASSLSGTSSYEQYF
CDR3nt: TGTGCCAGCAGCTTGTCGGGGACCTCCTCCTACGAGCAGTACTTC

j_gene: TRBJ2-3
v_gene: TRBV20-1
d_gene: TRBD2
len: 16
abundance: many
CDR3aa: CSATGTSRGSTDTQYF
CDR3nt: TGCAGCGCCACCGGGACTAGCCGGGGGTCCACAGATACGCAGTATTTT

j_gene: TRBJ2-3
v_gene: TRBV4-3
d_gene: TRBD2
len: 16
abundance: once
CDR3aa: CASSQTSGRESDTQYF
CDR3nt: TGCGCCAGCAGTCAGACTAGCGGGAGAGAATCAGATACGCAGTATTTT

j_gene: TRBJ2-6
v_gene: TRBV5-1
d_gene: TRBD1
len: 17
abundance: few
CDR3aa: CASSPGDSFSGANVLTF
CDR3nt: TGCGCCAGCAGCCCCGGGGACAGCTTCTCTGGGGCCAACGTCCTGACTTTC

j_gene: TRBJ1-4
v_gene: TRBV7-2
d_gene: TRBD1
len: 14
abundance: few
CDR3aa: CASSQDRVSEKLFF
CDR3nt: TGTGCCAGCAGCCAGGACAGGGTCAGTGAAAAACTGTTTTTT

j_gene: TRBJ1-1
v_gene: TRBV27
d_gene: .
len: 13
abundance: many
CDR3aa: CASSPYEGEEAFF
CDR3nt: TGTGCCAGCAGTCCTTACGAGGGGGAAGAAGCTTTCTTT

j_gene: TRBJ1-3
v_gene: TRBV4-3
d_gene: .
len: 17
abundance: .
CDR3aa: CASSQDTGTSSGNTIYF
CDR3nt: TGCGCCAGCAGCCAGGATACCGGGACGAGCTCTGGAAACACCATATATTTT

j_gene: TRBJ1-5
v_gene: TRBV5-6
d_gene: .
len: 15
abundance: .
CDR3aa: CASSSALGVNQPQHF
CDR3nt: TGTGCCAGCAGCTCGGCGTTGGGAGTCAATCAGCCCCAGCATTTT

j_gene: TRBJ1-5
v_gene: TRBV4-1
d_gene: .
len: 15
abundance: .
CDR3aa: CASSQRTGSNQPQHF
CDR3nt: TGCGCCAGCAGCCAAAGGACGGGTAGCAATCAGCCCCAGCATTTT

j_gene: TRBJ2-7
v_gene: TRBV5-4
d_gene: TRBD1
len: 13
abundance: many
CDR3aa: CASSLEQGAEQYF
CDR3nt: TGTGCCAGCAGCTTGGAACAGGGGGCGGAGCAGTACTTC

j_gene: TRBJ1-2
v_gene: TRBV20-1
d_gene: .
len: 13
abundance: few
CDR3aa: CSARVEGGNGYTF
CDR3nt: TGCAGTGCTAGAGTCGAGGGGGGTAATGGCTACACCTTC

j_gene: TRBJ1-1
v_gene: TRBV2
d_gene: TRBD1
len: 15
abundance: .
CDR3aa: CASSGDGTDTHRAFF
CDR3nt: TGTGCCAGCAGTGGGGACGGGACAGACACCCATCGGGCTTTCTTT

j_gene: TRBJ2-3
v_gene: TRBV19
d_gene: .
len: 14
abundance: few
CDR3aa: CASSVTSPPDTQYF
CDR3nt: TGTGCCAGTAGTGTGACTTCCCCCCCAGATACGCAGTATTTT

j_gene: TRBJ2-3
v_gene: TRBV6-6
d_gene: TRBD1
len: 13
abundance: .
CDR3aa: CASSSGGSDTQYF
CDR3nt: TGTGCCAGCAGCTCAGGGGGTTCAGATACGCAGTATTTT

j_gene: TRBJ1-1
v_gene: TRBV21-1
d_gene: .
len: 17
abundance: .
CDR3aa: CATGSGAPNSLNTEAFF
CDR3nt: TGTGCCACCGGGTCAGGCGCTCCCAACTCTTTGAACACTGAAGCTTTCTTT

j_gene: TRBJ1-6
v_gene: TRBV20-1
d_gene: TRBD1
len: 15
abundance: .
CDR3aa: CSARPPQGPNPPLHF
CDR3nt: TGCAGTGCTAGACCCCCACAGGGGCCTAATCCACCCCTCCACTTT

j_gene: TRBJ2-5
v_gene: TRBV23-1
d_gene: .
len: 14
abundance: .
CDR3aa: CASPGRSVKETQYF
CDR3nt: TGCGCCAGCCCGGGAAGGAGCGTAAAAGAGACCCAGTACTTC

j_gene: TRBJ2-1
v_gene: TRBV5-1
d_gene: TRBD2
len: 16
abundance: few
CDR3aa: CASSSIPSGGYNEQFF
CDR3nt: TGCGCCAGCAGCTCCATTCCTAGCGGGGGCTACAATGAGCAGTTCTTC

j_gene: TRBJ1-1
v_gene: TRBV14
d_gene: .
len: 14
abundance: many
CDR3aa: CASSQEVRVTEAFF
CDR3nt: TGTGCCAGCAGCCAAGAAGTACGGGTCACTGAAGCTTTCTTT

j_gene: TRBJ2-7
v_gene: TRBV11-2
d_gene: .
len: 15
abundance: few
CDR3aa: CASSLDPGSLGEQYF
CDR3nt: TGTGCCAGCAGCTTAGACCCGGGATCCCTAGGAGAGCAGTACTTC

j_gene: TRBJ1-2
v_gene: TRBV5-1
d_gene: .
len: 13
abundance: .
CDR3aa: CASSLEGIYGYTF
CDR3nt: TGCGCCAGCAGCTTGGAGGGGATATATGGCTACACCTTC

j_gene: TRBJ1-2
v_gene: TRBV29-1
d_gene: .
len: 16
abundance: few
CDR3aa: CSVEVSRWDPAGGYTF
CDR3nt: TGCAGCGTTGAAGTTTCCCGCTGGGATCCCGCCGGGGGCTACACCTTC

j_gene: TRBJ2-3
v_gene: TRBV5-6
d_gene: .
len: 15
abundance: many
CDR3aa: CASSLLGGGTDTQYF
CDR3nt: TGTGCCAGCAGCTTGTTGGGGGGAGGCACAGATACGCAGTATTTT

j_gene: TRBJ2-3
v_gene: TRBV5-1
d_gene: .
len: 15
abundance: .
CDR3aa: CASSLAGTSTDTQYF
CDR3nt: TGCGCCAGCAGCTTGGCTGGGACGAGCACAGATACGCAGTATTTT

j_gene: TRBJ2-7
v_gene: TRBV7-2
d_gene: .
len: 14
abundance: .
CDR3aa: CASSLTGLSYEQYF
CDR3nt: TGTGCCAGCAGCTTAACGGGACTTTCCTACGAGCAGTACTTC

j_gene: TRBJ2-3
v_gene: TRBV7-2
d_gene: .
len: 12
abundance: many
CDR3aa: CASSSTQDTQYF
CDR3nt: TGTGCCAGCAGCTCCACTCAGGATACGCAGTATTTT

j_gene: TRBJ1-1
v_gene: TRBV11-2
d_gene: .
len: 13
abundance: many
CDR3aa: CASSLVSQGRAFF
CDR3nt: TGTGCCAGCAGCTTAGTCAGTCAGGGGCGCGCTTTCTTT

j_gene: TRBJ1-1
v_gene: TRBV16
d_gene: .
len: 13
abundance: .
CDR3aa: CASSQSWYTEAFF
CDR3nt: TGTGCCAGCAGCCAATCTTGGTACACTGAAGCTTTCTTT

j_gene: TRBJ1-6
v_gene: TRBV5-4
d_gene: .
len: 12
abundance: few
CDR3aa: CASSFQGSPLHF
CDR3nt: TGTGCCAGCAGCTTCCAGGGATCACCCCTCCACTTT

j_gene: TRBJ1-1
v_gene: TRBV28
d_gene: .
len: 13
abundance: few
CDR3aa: CASSLLGYTEAFF
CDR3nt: TGTGCCAGCAGTTTATTAGGGTACACTGAAGCTTTCTTT

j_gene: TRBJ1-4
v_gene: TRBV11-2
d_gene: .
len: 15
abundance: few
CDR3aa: CASSLLSAANEKLFF
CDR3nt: TGTGCCAGCAGCTTATTGTCAGCGGCTAATGAAAAACTGTTTTTT

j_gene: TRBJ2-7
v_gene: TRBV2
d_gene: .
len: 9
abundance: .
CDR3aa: CASSPRGNF
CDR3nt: TGTGCCAGCAGTCCACGAGGGAACTTC

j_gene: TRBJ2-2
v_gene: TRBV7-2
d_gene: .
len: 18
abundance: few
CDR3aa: CASSGTTPNGVGTGELFF
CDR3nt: TGTGCCAGCAGCGGGACAACCCCGAACGGAGTGGGCACCGGGGAGCTGTTTTTT

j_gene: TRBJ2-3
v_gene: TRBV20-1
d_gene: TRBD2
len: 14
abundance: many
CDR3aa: CSVQRAGGTDTQYF
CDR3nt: TGCAGTGTCCAGCGGGCGGGAGGCACAGATACGCAGTATTTT

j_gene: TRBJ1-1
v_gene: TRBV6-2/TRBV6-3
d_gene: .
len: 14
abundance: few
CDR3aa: CASTFVPRNTEAFF
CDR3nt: TGTGCCAGCACTTTCGTTCCCCGGAACACTGAAGCTTTCTTT

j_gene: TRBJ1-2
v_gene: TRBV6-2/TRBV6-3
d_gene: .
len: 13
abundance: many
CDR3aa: CASSYPGADGYTF
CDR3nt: TGTGCCAGCAGTTACCCAGGGGCGGATGGCTACACCTTC

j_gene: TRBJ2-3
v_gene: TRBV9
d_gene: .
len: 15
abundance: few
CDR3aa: CASSVVGTSTDTQYF
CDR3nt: TGTGCCAGCAGCGTAGTTGGCACCAGCACAGATACGCAGTATTTT

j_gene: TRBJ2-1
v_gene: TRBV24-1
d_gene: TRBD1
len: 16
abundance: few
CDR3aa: CATSAPVGQGRDEQFF
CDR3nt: TGTGCCACCAGTGCCCCCGTAGGACAGGGGAGGGATGAGCAGTTCTTC

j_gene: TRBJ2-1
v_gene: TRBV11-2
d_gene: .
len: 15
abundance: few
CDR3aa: CASSALRGSRDEQFF
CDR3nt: TGTGCCAGCAGCGCCCTACGAGGTAGTCGGGATGAGCAGTTCTTC

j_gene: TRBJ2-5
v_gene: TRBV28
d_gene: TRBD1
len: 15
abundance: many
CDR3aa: CASSSPRQGQETQYF
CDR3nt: TGTGCCAGCAGCAGTCCGAGACAGGGACAAGAGACCCAGTACTTC

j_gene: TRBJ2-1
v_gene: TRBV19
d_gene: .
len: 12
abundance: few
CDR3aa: CASSVGAGEQFF
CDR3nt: TGTGCCAGTAGCGTAGGCGCCGGTGAGCAGTTCTTC

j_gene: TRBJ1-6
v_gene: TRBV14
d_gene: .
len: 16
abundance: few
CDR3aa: CASSQLGLFQQSPLHF
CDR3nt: TGTGCCAGCAGCCAGTTGGGACTTTTTCAGCAATCACCCCTCCACTTT

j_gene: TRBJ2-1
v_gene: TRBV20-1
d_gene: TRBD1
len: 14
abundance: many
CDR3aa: CSASGTGTYNEQFF
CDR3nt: TGCAGTGCTAGTGGGACAGGGACCTACAATGAGCAGTTCTTC

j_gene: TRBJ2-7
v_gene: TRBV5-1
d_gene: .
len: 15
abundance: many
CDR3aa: CASSLVASGADEQYF
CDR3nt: TGCGCCAGCAGCTTGGTGGCCAGCGGCGCAGACGAGCAGTACTTC

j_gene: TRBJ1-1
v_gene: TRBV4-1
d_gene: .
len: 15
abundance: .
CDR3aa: CASSQDRARGTEAFF
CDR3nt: TGCGCCAGCAGCCAAGACAGGGCACGGGGCACTGAAGCTTTCTTT

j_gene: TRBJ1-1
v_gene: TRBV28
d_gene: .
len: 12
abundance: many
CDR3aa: CASSLGQTEAFF
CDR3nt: TGTGCCAGCAGTCTCGGACAGACTGAAGCTTTCTTT